A selection of T cell receptor beta chains follows, all from one sample in a study of a mutant IDH1 vaccine in newly diagnosed glioma. These TCRs are of unknown antigen specificity. Some clones are missing from TCRdb's copy, which holds only in-frame ones; the method was immunoSEQ multiplex PCR. The data hold around 56,000 clones, with approximately 82% observed a single time. The sample here was PBMCs, taken from a glioma patient whose treatment included an IDH1 peptide vaccine. These receptors were obtained from a woman aged 18-35 years with glioma. Some clones in this sample may be carry-over from other donors' samples. Both conserved end residues are part of each CDR3. The D gene is left open where the match is weak. Only some rows state a clone size, as once, few, many or a class for expanded clones.

V gene: TRBV11-3
J gene: TRBJ2-7
clone size: NA
D gene: TRBD1
CDR3 protein: CASSTYRGEQYF
CDR3 DNA: TGTGCCAGCAGCACTTACAGGGGCGAGCAGTACTTC

V gene: TRBV9
J gene: TRBJ2-4
clone size: NA
D gene: TRBD2
CDR3 protein: CASSNGTSGRARDIQYF
CDR3 DNA: TGTGCCAGCAGCAACGGGACCAGCGGGAGGGCCAGAGACATTCAGTACTTC

V gene: TRBV4-1
J gene: TRBJ1-6
clone size: few
D gene: NA
CDR3 protein: CASSLDTSRPLHF
CDR3 DNA: TGCGCCAGCAGCCTCGACACTAGTAGACCCCTCCACTTT

V gene: TRBV29-1
J gene: TRBJ1-1
clone size: few
D gene: NA
CDR3 protein: CSVYDLGTEAFF
CDR3 DNA: TGCAGCGTTTATGATCTCGGCACTGAAGCTTTCTTT

V gene: TRBV5-4
J gene: TRBJ2-3
clone size: NA
D gene: NA
CDR3 protein: CASSLDSDTQYF
CDR3 DNA: TGTGCCAGCAGCTTGGATTCAGATACGCAGTATTTT

V gene: TRBV9
J gene: TRBJ1-2
clone size: once
D gene: NA
CDR3 protein: CASSVGAGIVYGYTF
CDR3 DNA: TGTGCCAGCAGCGTAGGGGCTGGGATAGTATATGGCTACACCTTC

V gene: TRBV20-1
J gene: TRBJ2-1
clone size: few
D gene: NA
CDR3 protein: CSAASRNEQFF
CDR3 DNA: TGCAGTGCTGCTAGCAGGAATGAGCAGTTCTTC

V gene: TRBV15
J gene: TRBJ2-1
clone size: NA
D gene: NA
CDR3 protein: CATSRADIAGGYNEQFF
CDR3 DNA: TGTGCCACCAGCAGAGCGGACATAGCAGGAGGCTACAATGAGCAGTTCTTC

V gene: TRBV19
J gene: TRBJ1-5
clone size: NA
D gene: NA
CDR3 protein: CASSKRGGPSNQPQHF
CDR3 DNA: TGTGCCAGTAGCAAACGCGGGGGGCCCAGCAATCAGCCCCAGCATTTT

V gene: TRBV7-9
J gene: TRBJ1-2
clone size: NA
D gene: NA
CDR3 protein: CASSSGYGYTF
CDR3 DNA: TGTGCCAGCAGCTCAGGTTATGGCTACACCTTC

V gene: TRBV10-2
J gene: TRBJ1-2
clone size: NA
D gene: NA
CDR3 protein: CASSESYQGLFNGYTF
CDR3 DNA: TGCGCCAGCAGTGAGTCGTATCAGGGGCTCTTCAATGGCTACACCTTC

V gene: TRBV29-1
J gene: TRBJ1-5
clone size: NA
D gene: NA
CDR3 protein: CSVEGGVGQPQHF
CDR3 DNA: TGCAGCGTTGAAGGGGGGGTCGGACAGCCCCAGCATTTT

V gene: TRBV7-8
J gene: TRBJ1-2
clone size: NA
D gene: TRBD1
CDR3 protein: CASSLGGQSYGYTF
CDR3 DNA: TGTGCCAGCAGCTTAGGGGGACAGAGTTATGGCTACACCTTC